Each of the 23 T cell receptor beta chains below was sequenced from the same sample in a study of blood T cell repertoires in COVID-19. Sequencing was performed with immunoSEQ multiplex PCR; in TCRdb, only in-frame clones are kept and a portion is missing. The sample includes about 320,000 clones, more than 70% of them seen just once. Sample: peripheral blood. The source is a woman between 45 and 60 years old with acute or convalescent COVID-19.

The chain employs TRBV3-1 (or the pseudogene TRBV3-2) and TRBJ2-3, with 12 bases fitting TRBD1. V was pared by 2 bases and J by 0 bases, with 6 bases of the junction left unmatched. Germline V gene sequence: CDR1 LGHDT, CDR2 YNNKEL (reference sequence). The CDR3 contains 18 residues. The CDR3 sequence: CASSQSPGQGASTDTQYF. As DNA, the CDR3 is TGTGCCAGCAGCCAATCACCGGGACAGGGGGCGAGCACAGATACGCAGTATTTT.

J is TRBJ1-2 and V is TRBV18; D might be TRBD1 (6 bases). The germline V gene has CDR1 KGHSH and CDR2 LQKENI. Trimming took 5 bases from V and 2 from J, leaving 15 bases between them. This CDR3 spans 15 amino acids. For the CDR3, the DNA is TGTGCCAGCTCATCGGACCCGCAGGGGAACTATGGCTACACCTTC. Its protein product is CASSSDPQGNYGYTF.

The rearrangement links TRBV18 to TRBJ2-1, with D perhaps TRBD1 (7 bases). V shed 4 bases and J shed 0 bases, with 10 bases lying between them. This CDR3 contains 15 residues. Germline V gene lookup returns CDR1 KGHSH and CDR2 LQKENI. The DNA of the CDR3 is TGTGCCAGCTCACGCGGGACAGACTCCTACAATGAGCAGTTCTTC. As protein: CASSRGTDSYNEQFF.

CDR3 nucleotides: TGTGCCAGTAGTAGGCTGGCGCCGACAGGGAACCATGAGCAGTTCTTC. It is translated as CASSRLAPTGNHEQFF. The chain recombines TRBV19 with TRBJ2-1; TRBD1 matches at 7 bases. CDR3 length equals 16 residues. Germline values: CDR1 LNHDA, CDR2 SQIVND (reference sequence). After removal of 4 bases from V and 8 bases from J, the junction contained 14 bases not matched to a gene.

The J gene is TRBJ1-1, the V gene TRBV19, with 7 bases identical to TRBD1. Losses at the gene ends were 3 bases for V and 3 bases for J; bases not matched to a gene: 4. From germline, CDR1 is LNHDA and CDR2 SQIVND (reference sequence). The CDR3 spans 14 residues. CDR3 nucleotides: TGTGCCAGTAGTATCAACGACAGGGACACTGAAGCTTTCTTT. This codes for CASSINDRDTEAFF.

The J gene is TRBJ2-7, the V gene TRBV7-2; the D gene is possibly TRBD2 (5 bases). The CDR3 is 11 residues long. Germline lookup yields CDR1 SGHTA and CDR2 FQGNSA. CDR3 sequence reads: CGEDSSYEQYF. The CDR3 DNA is TGTGGCGAGGACTCCTCCTACGAGCAGTACTTC.

This CDR3 is CASSQAAGDTQYF. In nucleotides, the CDR3 is TGTGCCAGCAGCCAAGCCGCGGGAGATACGCAGTATTTT. This chain joins TRBV3-1 (or the pseudogene TRBV3-2) and TRBJ2-3; D is possibly TRBD2 (5 bases). CDR3 length equals 13 residues. CDR1 LGHDT and CDR2 YNNKEL come from the germline V gene (reference sequence). V was clipped by 1 base and J by 5 bases, with 7 bases between them.

With regard to this clone: Its ends do not fully match the called genes, so a read error is possible. This chain links TRBV6-6 with TRBJ2-5, with D hard to call. The CDR3 extends over 14 amino acids. In germline, CDR1 is MNHNY, CDR2 SVGAGI (reference sequence). CDR3 residues: CASSNSDIVETQYF. In DNA, the CDR3 is TGTGCCAGCAGTAACTCCGACATAGTTGAGACCCAGTACTTC.

About this clone: Other DNA sequences of this sample code for an identical CDR3. The J gene is TRBJ2-2, the V gene TRBV12-3 or TRBV12-4; D remains ambiguous. V was shortened by 5 bases and J by 0 bases, with 4 bases between the two germline ends. The CDR3 is made up of 13 amino acids. For the CDR3, the DNA is TGTGCCAGCAGTACAACGAACACCGGGGAGCTGTTTTTT. The encoded protein is CASSTTNTGELFF.

V gene TRBV4-1 combines with J gene TRBJ2-5; 10 bases are shared with TRBD2. Germline V CDR1 and CDR2: MGHRA, YSYEKL. The CDR3 is 15 residues long. The V segment lost 7 bases and the J segment 1 base; nucleotides outside the gene matches: 6. This CDR3 reads CASTRLAGSQETQYF. The CDR3, as DNA: TGCGCCAGCACCAGACTAGCGGGCTCCCAAGAGACCCAGTACTTC.

The rearrangement links TRBV30 to TRBJ2-7; the D is unclear. The CDR3 loop spans 12 amino acids. Deletions cut 3 bases from V and 3 bases from J, with 9 bases between. CDR1 is GTSNPN and CDR2 is SVGIG in the germline V gene (reference sequence). The CDR3 region has the DNA TGTGCCTGGAGCGAGATACGCTACGAGCAGTACTTC. It codes for CAWSEIRYEQYF.

The chain combines TRBV10-3 with TRBJ2-3, with TRBD1 matching over 8 bases. Germline V gives CDR1 ENHRY, CDR2 SYGVKD. Germline trimming cut 7 bases from V and 6 bases from J; bases unmatched to any gene: 12. The CDR3 is 15 amino acids. The CDR3: CAIMGTGSGADTQYF. The CDR3 DNA reads as TGTGCCATCATGGGGACAGGTTCGGGGGCGGATACGCAGTATTTT.

The genes are TRBV7-2 and TRBJ2-3, with 7 bases fitting TRBD2. The V and J ends lost 5 bases and 6 bases, in that order; junction bases with no gene match: 11. The CDR3 spans 15 residues. The germline V gene has CDR1 SGHTA and CDR2 FQGNSA. CDR3 residues: CASSVVGTGGDTQYF. The DNA of the CDR3 is TGTGCCAGCAGCGTTGTAGGGACGGGAGGCGATACGCAGTATTTT.

The rearrangement joins TRBV2 to TRBJ1-2; D is unresolved. Germline CDR1 reads SNHLY; CDR2 reads FYNNEI. The V gene lost 6 bases and the J gene lost 8 bases, with 13 bases spanning the gap. The CDR3 consists of 12 residues. The CDR3 sequence: CASSDRLSGYTF. The DNA of the CDR3 is TGTGCCAGCAGCGATAGATTAAGCGGCTACACCTTC.

The CDR3 nucleotides read TGTGCCAGCAGCTTAGGGGAGAAGCCTAAGGAGTACTTC. Residues: CASSLGEKPKEYF. The rearrangement uses TRBV7-9 and TRBJ2-7; perhaps TRBD2 as D (5 bases). Germline V gene sequence: CDR1 SEHNR, CDR2 FQNEAQ (reference sequence). Deletions cut 1 base from V and 11 bases from J, with 15 bases between. CDR3 length: 13 residues.

The rearrangement uses TRBV19 and TRBJ1-2; 7 positions agree with TRBD1. This CDR3 is built from 15 residues. V lost 4 bases, J lost 8 bases, and 13 bases stayed unmatched. The V gene's germline CDR1 is LNHDA and CDR2 SQIVND (reference sequence). CDR3 in amino acids: CASSTPDRSDRGYTF. For the CDR3, the DNA is TGTGCCAGTAGTACGCCGGACAGGAGTGATAGGGGCTACACCTTC.

This sequence joins TRBV6-5 and TRBJ2-2, with 7 bases identical to TRBD1. The CDR3 consists of 13 residues. The J segment lost 6 bases and the V segment lost 7 bases, leaving 5 bases of the junction unmatched. Per the germline V gene, CDR1 is MNHEY and CDR2 is SVGAGI. CDR3 sequence reads: CASNTGESGELFF. The CDR3 DNA reads TGTGCCAGCAATACAGGGGAGTCCGGGGAGCTGTTTTTT.

The V call is TRBV5-1, the J call TRBJ2-7, with 13 bases that match TRBD2. The CDR3 totals 15 residues. The trim removed 4 bases at V and 6 bases at J, leaving 7 bases unmatched. Germline V CDR1 and CDR2: SGHRS, YFSETQ. In nucleotides, the CDR3 is TGCGCCAGCAGCACTGGACTAGCGGGGGCTGGCGAGCAGTACTTC. Protein: CASSTGLAGAGEQYF.

The chain carries TRBV19 and TRBJ1-1; possible D gene TRBD1, 6 bases. The CDR3 is 11 residues long. The germline V gene has CDR1 LNHDA and CDR2 SQIVND (reference sequence). Trimming took 9 bases from V and 8 from J, leaving 13 bases between them. CDR3 nucleotide sequence: TGTGCCAGCCTTCGAGGACAGGAAGCTTTCTTT. Amino acids: CASLRGQEAFF.

This clone was seen more than once but under ten times. The chain is built from TRBV2 and TRBJ2-2; no reliable D call. The V and J ends lost 0 bases and 1 base respectively, with 3 bases between them. CDR1 is SNHLY, CDR2 FYNNEI, per germline. This CDR3 has 14 residues. The CDR3 protein is CASSEARNTGELFF. Here the CDR3 DNA reads TGTGCCAGCAGTGAAGCCCGGAACACCGGGGAGCTGTTTTTT. Drawing the rest from reference TRBV2 and TRBJ2-2, the complete variable domain is EPEVTQTPSHQVTQMGQEVILRCVPISNHLYFYWYRQILGQKVEFLVSFYNNEISEKSEIFDDQFSVERPDGSNFTLKIRSTKLEDSAMYFCASSEARNTGELFFGEGSRLTVL.

The table lists this clone with a few counts. This rearrangement joins TRBV5-1 to TRBJ2-7, with D tentatively TRBD2 (7 bases). V lost 2 bases, J lost 7 bases, and 16 bases lay in between. The CDR3 loop spans 14 amino acids. The germline V gene has CDR1 SGHRS and CDR2 YFSETQ. CDR3 protein: CASSFGGPLAEQYF. In DNA, the CDR3 is TGCGCCAGCAGCTTCGGGGGGCCCTTGGCGGAGCAGTACTTC.

DNA for the CDR3: TGTGCCAGCAGTGGACAGTATATCGATGGCTACACCTTC. It translates to CASSGQYIDGYTF. V is TRBV12-3 or TRBV12-4 and J is TRBJ1-2; a weak D match, TRBD1 (6 bases). The CDR3 length is 13 residues. V gave up 5 bases and J gave up 6 bases, with 13 bases separating them.

This chain links TRBV18 with TRBJ2-2; D perhaps matches TRBD1 (7 bases). Trimming pared 5 bases from V and 7 bases from J, leaving 20 bases between. CDR1 KGHSH and CDR2 LQKENI come from the germline V gene. The CDR3 is made up of 16 amino acids. The CDR3 region has the DNA TGTGCCAGCTCATCTCCATCGACAGGGAGGAACGGGGAGCTGTTTTTT. Protein: CASSSPSTGRNGELFF.